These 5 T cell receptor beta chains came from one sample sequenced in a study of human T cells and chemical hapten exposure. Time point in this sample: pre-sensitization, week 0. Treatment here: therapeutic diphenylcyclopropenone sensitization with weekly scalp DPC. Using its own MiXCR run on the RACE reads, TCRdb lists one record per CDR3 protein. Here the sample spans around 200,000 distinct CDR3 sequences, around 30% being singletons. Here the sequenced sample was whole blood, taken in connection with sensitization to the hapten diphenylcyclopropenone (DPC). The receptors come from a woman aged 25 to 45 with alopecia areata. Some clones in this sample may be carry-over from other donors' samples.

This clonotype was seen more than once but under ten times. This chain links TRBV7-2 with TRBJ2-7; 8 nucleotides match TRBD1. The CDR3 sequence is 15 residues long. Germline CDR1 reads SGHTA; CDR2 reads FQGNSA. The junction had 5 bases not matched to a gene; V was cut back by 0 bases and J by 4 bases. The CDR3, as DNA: TGTGCCAGCAGCTTAGCGGCAGGGGGCCCGTACGAGCAGTACTTC. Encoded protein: CASSLAAGGPYEQYF.

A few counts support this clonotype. Here the CDR3 reads CASSGDRGVYNSPLHF. CDR3 in DNA: TGTGCCAGCAGCGGGGACAGGGGGGTGTATAATTCACCCCTCCACTTT. The chain uses TRBV7-9 and TRBJ1-6; TRBD1 matches 11 bases. The CDR3 loop spans 16 amino acids. V was pared by 5 bases and J by 4 bases, with 4 bases of the junction left unmatched. The germline CDR1 and CDR2 sequences are SEHNR and FQNEAQ (reference sequence).

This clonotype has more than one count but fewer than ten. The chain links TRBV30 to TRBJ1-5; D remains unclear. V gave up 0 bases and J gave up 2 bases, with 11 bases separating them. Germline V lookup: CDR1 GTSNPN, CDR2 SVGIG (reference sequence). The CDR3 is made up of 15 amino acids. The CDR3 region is CAWSVPVGRNQPQHF. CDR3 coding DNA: TGTGCCTGGAGTGTACCTGTCGGGCGCAATCAGCCCCAGCATTTT. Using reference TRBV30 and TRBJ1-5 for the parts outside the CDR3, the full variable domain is SQTIHQWPATLVQPVGSPLSLECTVEGTSNPNLYWYRQAAGRGLQLLFYSVGIGQISSEVPQNLSASRPQDRQFILSSKKLLLSDSGFYLCAWSVPVGRNQPQHFGDGTRLSIL.

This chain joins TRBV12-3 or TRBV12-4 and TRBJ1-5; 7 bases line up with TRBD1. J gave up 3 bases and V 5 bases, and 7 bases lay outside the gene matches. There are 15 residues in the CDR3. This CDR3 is CASSTQGGPNQPQHF. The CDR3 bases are TGTGCCAGCAGTACCCAGGGGGGCCCCAATCAGCCCCAGCATTTT.

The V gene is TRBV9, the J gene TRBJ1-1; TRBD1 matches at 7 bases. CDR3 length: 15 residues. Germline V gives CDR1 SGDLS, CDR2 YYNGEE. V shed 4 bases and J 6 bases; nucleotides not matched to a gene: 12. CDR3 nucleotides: TGTGCCAGCAGCATAACAGGGGAGTTAAATGCTGAAGCTTTCTTT. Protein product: CASSITGELNAEAFF. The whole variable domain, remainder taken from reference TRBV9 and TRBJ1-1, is DSGVTQTPKHLITATGQRVTLRCSPRSGDLSVYWYQQSLDQGLQFLIQYYNGEERAKGNILERFSAQQFPDLHSELNLSSLELGDSALYFCASSITGELNAEAFFGQGTRLTVV.